This TCR beta chain was identified during a study of CD8 T cells in ankylosing spondylitis. Regarding the study as a whole: Reportedly, matched ankylosing spondylitis synovial fluid was significantly enriched for disease-linked clones. Characteristic, it appeared, of ankylosing spondylitis blood was a TCR beta motif of roughly eight highly homologous variants.

On this clonotype itself: Its antigen is not identified.

TCRdb analysed the 5' RACE reads with MiXCR anew, one entry per CDR3 protein. The sample holds around 450,000 distinct CDR3 sequences; 25% to 30% are singletons and the top ten take about 0.89%. CDR3 length: 13 residues. Germline lookup yields CDR1 SGHVS and CDR2 FNYEAQ. The V gene is TRBV7-6, the J gene TRBJ2-7, with D perhaps given as TRBD1 or TRBD2 (5 bases each). The receptor was isolated from a male donor with ankylosing spondylitis. Sample: blood, either unsorted or a sorted T cell fraction (not recorded which). This CDR3 reads CAVTGPGLREQYF. The CDR3 coding sequence is TGTGCTGTGACGGGGCCAGGCCTACGGGAGCAGTACTTC. The complete variable domain, with remaining parts taken from reference TRBV7-6 and TRBJ2-7, reads GAGVSQSPRYKVTKRGQDVALRCDPISGHVSLYWYRQALGQGPEFLTYFNYEAQQDKSGLPNDRFSAERPEGSISTLTIQRTEQRDSAMYRCAVTGPGLREQYFGPGTRLTVT.